The next 32 T cell receptor beta chains were all read from a single sample in a study of blood T cell repertoires in COVID-19. TCRdb keeps only in-frame clones here, not all; method: immunoSEQ multiplex PCR. The sample has 250,000 or so clones, roughly nine tenths seen once; the top ten hold under 4%. Sequenced: peripheral blood. Every receptor here comes from a man aged 18 to 29 with active or convalescent COVID-19.

The rearrangement joins TRBV6-5 to TRBJ1-1; D is undetermined. Looked up from germline, CDR1 is MNHEY and CDR2 is SVGAGI. This CDR3 contains 15 residues. V lost 5 bases and J lost 1, with 14 bases in between. The DNA for the CDR3 is TGTGCCAGCAGTCACCTTACCCCAGGGAACACTGAAGCTTTCTTT. It codes for CASSHLTPGNTEAFF.

The V gene is TRBV5-1, the J gene TRBJ2-2, with D perhaps TRBD2 (5 bases). Germline V gene lookup returns CDR1 SGHRS and CDR2 YFSETQ. CDR3 length: 14 residues. V was cut by 6 bases and J by 0 bases, with 9 bases left in between. CDR3: CASIDYPNTGELFF. CDR3 DNA sequence: TGCGCCAGCATCGACTACCCGAACACCGGGGAGCTGTTTTTT.

The chain couples TRBV30 to TRBJ1-2; D not certain. Germline CDR1 reads GTSNPN; CDR2 reads SVGIG (reference sequence). This CDR3 comprises 13 residues. V dropped 8 bases and J dropped 5 bases, with 18 bases sitting between them. As DNA, the CDR3 is TGTGCCGAGGCAGTGCCGGGAGGGTATGGCTACACCTTC. The encoded protein is CAEAVPGGYGYTF.

Only one count was recorded for this clone. The chain couples TRBV2 to TRBJ2-2, with TRBD1 matching 9 bases. V trimming: 3 bases; J trimming: 3 bases; junction bases outside the gene matches: 14. Germline assignment: CDR1 SNHLY and CDR2 FYNNEI. This CDR3 is built from 19 residues. CDR3 nucleotide sequence: TGTGCCAGCAGTGATTCTTGGCCGGACAGGGGAGGCGACACCGGGGAGCTGTTTTTT. Translated: CASSDSWPDRGGDTGELFF. Combining the CDR3 with reference TRBV2 and TRBJ2-2 gives the whole variable domain EPEVTQTPSHQVTQMGQEVILRCVPISNHLYFYWYRQILGQKVEFLVSFYNNEISEKSEIFDDQFSVERPDGSNFTLKIRSTKLEDSAMYFCASSDSWPDRGGDTGELFFGEGSRLTVL.

The chain joins TRBV5-6 to TRBJ1-1; the match to TRBD1 covers 10 bases. Germline lookup yields CDR1 SGHDT and CDR2 YYEEEE. The CDR3 length is 14 residues. Trimming at V came to 6 bases and at J to 10 bases, leaving 12 bases not matched to a gene. The CDR3 spells CASTPGTGDNVAFF. CDR3 coding DNA: TGTGCCAGCACTCCCGGGACAGGGGATAATGTAGCTTTCTTT.

The chain employs TRBV30 and TRBJ1-5, with D perhaps TRBD1 (6 bases). The CDR3 totals 13 residues. V was pared by 5 bases and J by 4 bases, with 12 bases between. Germline V gives CDR1 GTSNPN, CDR2 SVGIG (reference sequence). The CDR3 region is CAWGGQGNQPQHF. CDR3 sequence (DNA): TGTGCCTGGGGGGGTCAGGGGAATCAGCCCCAGCATTTT. Complete variable domain (other parts from reference TRBV30 and TRBJ1-5): SQTIHQWPATLVQPVGSPLSLECTVEGTSNPNLYWYRQAAGRGLQLLFYSVGIGQISSEVPQNLSASRPQDRQFILSSKKLLLSDSGFYLCAWGGQGNQPQHFGDGTRLSIL.

The chain combines TRBV27 with TRBJ2-7, with D perhaps TRBD1 (7 bases). V lost 0 bases to trimming and J lost 7 bases, with 16 bases between them. The CDR3 sequence is 15 residues long. Germline lookup yields CDR1 MNHEY and CDR2 SMNVEV (reference sequence). The CDR3 loop reads CASSLSRRAGGEQYF. The CDR3 bases are TGTGCCAGCAGTTTATCGAGGAGGGCAGGGGGGGAGCAGTACTTC.

This clone has only a few counts. This CDR3 is CASSPKAGQGGEQYF. The CDR3 DNA reads TGTGCCAGCAGTCCCAAGGCTGGGCAGGGAGGCGAGCAGTACTTC. This chain connects TRBV2 to TRBJ2-7; D perhaps matches TRBD2 (6 bases). The CDR3 runs 15 residues. Germline CDR1 is SNHLY and CDR2 is FYNNEI. Trimming took 5 bases from V and 6 from J, leaving 20 bases between them.

V gene TRBV2 combines with J gene TRBJ2-3, with TRBD1 identical over 8 bases. CDR3 length: 16 amino acids. The junction had 8 bases not matched to a gene; V was cut back by 6 bases and J by 0 bases. Per the germline V gene, CDR1 is SNHLY and CDR2 is FYNNEI. The CDR3 loop is CASRGDRRTSTDTQYF. Written as DNA, the CDR3 is TGTGCCAGCAGGGGGGACAGGAGAACTAGCACAGATACGCAGTATTTT.

The chain is built from TRBV6-5 and TRBJ2-7; perhaps TRBD2 as D (6 bases). V lost 0 bases and J 7 bases, leaving 10 bases between the germline ends. Germline-derived CDR1 and CDR2 are MNHEY and SVGAGI. The CDR3 has 13 residues. CDR3 loop: CASSYSSGGEQYF. The CDR3, as DNA: TGTGCCAGCAGTTACTCGAGTGGGGGGGAGCAGTACTTC.

This chain links TRBV7-9 with TRBJ2-2; D may be TRBD1 (5 bases). From germline, CDR1 is SEHNR and CDR2 FQNEAQ (reference sequence). This CDR3 is built from 14 residues. The V end lost 4 bases, the J end lost 3 bases, and 9 bases lay between the germline ends. The CDR3, as DNA: TGTGCCAGCAGCTCCCAGGGCGACACCGGGGAGCTGTTTTTT. It encodes CASSSQGDTGELFF. Variable domain in full (rest from reference TRBV7-9 and TRBJ2-2): DTGVSQNPRHKITKRGQNVTFRCDPISEHNRLYWYRQTLGQGPEFLTYFQNEAQLEKSRLLSDRFSAERPKGSFSTLEIQRTEQGDSAMYLCASSSQGDTGELFFGEGSRLTVL.

V is TRBV7-8 and J is TRBJ2-3; 7 bases are shared with TRBD2. CDR1 is SGHVS and CDR2 is FQNEAQ in the germline V gene. The CDR3 totals 15 residues. Unmatched junction bases numbered 10, after V lost 1 base and J lost 9 bases. DNA of the CDR3: TGTGCCAGCAGCTTAGTTTCGCTAGCGGAACCAACGCAGTATTTT. Protein product: CASSLVSLAEPTQYF.

The chain uses TRBV5-1 and TRBJ1-1; D is unresolved. V lost 0 bases, J lost 4 bases, and 16 bases lay in between. CDR1 is SGHRS, CDR2 YFSETQ, per germline. The CDR3 is 16 residues long. This chain's CDR3 is CASSLAIGTWSTEAFF. The CDR3 DNA sequence: TGCGCCAGCAGCTTGGCCATCGGAACCTGGAGCACTGAAGCTTTCTTT.

The chain couples TRBV30 to TRBJ1-2; tentative D call: TRBD1 (5 bases). CDR1 is GTSNPN, CDR2 SVGIG, per germline (reference sequence). The CDR3 consists of 15 residues. V was cut by 0 bases and J by 0 bases, with 11 bases left in between. CDR3 protein: CAWSVRGGTNYGYTF. The DNA of the CDR3 is TGTGCCTGGAGTGTACGGGGGGGGACTAACTATGGCTACACCTTC.

V is TRBV7-9 and J is TRBJ1-6; D may be TRBD1 (6 bases). V dropped 4 bases and J dropped 7 bases, with 14 bases sitting between them. CDR1 and CDR2 from the germline V gene are SEHNR and FQNEAQ (reference sequence). CDR3 length: 15 residues. The CDR3 sequence: CASSWGPRQNSPLHF. CDR3 nucleotide sequence: TGTGCCAGCAGCTGGGGGCCCCGGCAAAATTCACCCCTCCACTTT.

This chain connects TRBV5-1 to TRBJ1-1; D is uncertain. Per the germline V gene, CDR1 is SGHRS and CDR2 is YFSETQ. CDR3 size: 13 residues. V dropped 3 bases and J dropped 3 bases, with 9 bases sitting between them. This CDR3 is CASSSRLDTEAFF. The DNA of the CDR3 is TGCGCCAGCAGCTCTAGGTTGGACACTGAAGCTTTCTTT.

With regard to this clone: The same CDR3 also results from other DNA sequences found in this sample. V gene TRBV7-9 combines with J gene TRBJ2-1, with D possibly matching TRBD1 (6 bases). The CDR3 is made up of 13 amino acids. Germline-derived CDR1 and CDR2 are SEHNR and FQNEAQ (reference sequence). Trimming cost V 5 bases and J 4 bases, with 9 bases left between them. As DNA, the CDR3 is TGTGCCAGCAGCCCCGGACAGTACAATGAGCAGTTCTTC. Translation: CASSPGQYNEQFF.

For the CDR3, the DNA is TGTGCCAGCAGCGCCGGGACATACGATGAAAAACTGTTTTTT. Encoded protein: CASSAGTYDEKLFF. The chain employs TRBV9 and TRBJ1-4; D may be TRBD1 (6 bases). The germline V gene has CDR1 SGDLS and CDR2 YYNGEE. The CDR3 contains 14 residues. Trimming took 3 bases from V and 6 from J, leaving 12 bases between them.

This clone was seen a single time. This chain joins TRBV5-6 and TRBJ2-5, with 7 positions matching TRBD1. The ends lost 0 bases at V and 2 bases at J; junction bases unmatched: 4. This CDR3 region has 15 residues. CDR1 is SGHDT and CDR2 is YYEEEE in the germline V gene. CDR3 in amino acids: CASSLATTGQETQYF. The CDR3 nucleotides read TGTGCCAGCAGCTTGGCTACGACAGGGCAAGAGACCCAGTACTTC.

The chain joins TRBV15 to TRBJ1-5; no reliable D call. The CDR3 totals 14 residues. The V and J ends lost 0 bases and 7 bases respectively, with 10 bases between them. Germline V CDR1 and CDR2: LNHNV, YYDKDF (reference sequence). In DNA, the CDR3 is TGTGCCACCAGCAGAGAGGTTCACAACCAGCCCCAGCATTTT. Its translation is CATSREVHNQPQHF. Full variable domain (outside the CDR3, taken from reference TRBV15 and TRBJ1-5): DAMVIQNPRYQVTQFGKPVTLSCSQTLNHNVMYWYQQKSSQAPKLLFHYYDKDFNNEADTPDNFQSRRPNTSFCFLDIRSPGLGDTAMYLCATSREVHNQPQHFGDGTRLSIL.

The chain links TRBV7-8 to TRBJ1-1; a possible D gene is TRBD1 (6 bases). The CDR3 consists of 15 residues. V gave up 6 bases and J gave up 2 bases, with 16 bases separating them. CDR1 SGHVS and CDR2 FQNEAQ come from the germline V gene. DNA for the CDR3: TGTGCCAGCAGACAAAACAGGGCTCGCAACACTGAAGCTTTCTTT. It encodes CASRQNRARNTEAFF.

The V gene is TRBV28, the J gene TRBJ2-1; D gene unclear. This CDR3 contains 13 residues. Between the trimmed V and J ends, which lost 2 bases and 6 bases, there was a span of 8 bases. Per the germline V gene, CDR1 is MDHEN and CDR2 is SYDVKM. The CDR3: CASSLGLINEQFF. The CDR3 DNA sequence: TGTGCCAGCAGTTTAGGTCTAATCAATGAGCAGTTCTTC.

V is TRBV2 and J is TRBJ1-1; D is perhaps TRBD1 (5 bases). The germline gives CDR1 SNHLY, CDR2 FYNNEI. V was trimmed by 4 bases and J by 4 bases, leaving 10 bases between them. The CDR3 is 13 residues long. The CDR3 reads CASSVREGTEAFF. The CDR3 bases are TGTGCCAGCAGTGTCAGGGAGGGCACTGAAGCTTTCTTT.

The chain has TRBV6-6 and TRBJ1-2, with TRBD1 as a possible D gene (5 bases). CDR3 length: 12 amino acids. V lost 2 bases and J 7 bases, leaving 8 bases between the germline ends. Per germline, CDR1 MNHNY and CDR2 SVGAGI (reference sequence). CDR3 amino acids: CASSYLRAGYTF. The CDR3 region has the DNA TGTGCCAGCAGTTACCTCAGGGCTGGCTACACCTTC.

The genes are TRBV3-1 (or the pseudogene TRBV3-2) and TRBJ2-7, with TRBD2 matching over 10 bases. V lost 2 bases to trimming and J lost 4 bases; unmatched junction nucleotides: 8. Germline loops: CDR1 LGHDT, CDR2 YNNKEL (reference sequence). The CDR3 has 16 residues. The chain's CDR3 is CASSQPSASGRYEQYF. The CDR3 DNA sequence: TGTGCCAGCAGCCAACCGTCGGCTAGCGGGAGATACGAGCAGTACTTC.

The rearrangement joins TRBV6-5 to TRBJ1-5; TRBD1 agrees at 7 bases. CDR3 length: 14 amino acids. CDR1 is MNHEY and CDR2 is SVGAGI in the germline V gene. The V gene end was trimmed by 0 bases and the J gene end by 6 bases; junction bases not matched to a gene: 2. CDR3 region: CASSYSQGGQPQHF. The CDR3 DNA sequence: TGTGCCAGCAGTTACTCGCAGGGGGGTCAGCCCCAGCATTTT.

This clone has only a few counts. The chain combines TRBV7-2 with TRBJ2-5, with D unresolved. Germline V lookup: CDR1 SGHTA, CDR2 FQGNSA. The V gene lost 2 bases and the J gene lost 2 bases, with 6 bases spanning the gap. The CDR3 has 13 amino acids. The CDR3 region is CASSLSAQETQYF. CDR3 coding DNA: TGTGCCAGCAGCTTATCCGCGCAAGAGACCCAGTACTTC.

The genes are TRBV7-2 and TRBJ2-1; D perhaps matches TRBD2 (5 bases). The germline V gene has CDR1 SGHTA and CDR2 FQGNSA. V shed 2 bases and J shed 5 bases, with 13 bases lying between them. This CDR3 has 15 residues. DNA of the CDR3: TGTGCCAGCAGCTTATGGCTAGCCGGGGACAATGAGCAGTTCTTC. This gives the protein CASSLWLAGDNEQFF.

This chain uses TRBV14 with TRBJ2-2, with D maybe TRBD2 (6 bases). The germline V and J ends were trimmed by 0 bases and 5 bases, with 19 bases remaining between them. The CDR3 sequence is 18 residues long. CDR1 SGHDN and CDR2 FVKESK come from the germline V gene. CDR3 in amino acids: CASSQEVNFGSWTGELFF. The CDR3 DNA sequence: TGTGCCAGCAGCCAAGAAGTGAATTTCGGGAGTTGGACCGGGGAGCTGTTTTTT.

The rearrangement joins TRBV9 to TRBJ1-1; 7 bases are shared with TRBD1. J was trimmed by 1 base and V by 4 bases; bases with no gene match: 10. This CDR3 comprises 16 residues. From germline, CDR1 is SGDLS and CDR2 YYNGEE. Written as DNA, the CDR3 is TGTGCCAGCAGCTACTTCGACAGGGTCGGGAACACTGAAGCTTTCTTT. It is translated as CASSYFDRVGNTEAFF.

This chain uses TRBV29-1 with TRBJ2-3; D possibly corresponds to TRBD1 (6 bases). Trimming pared 3 bases from V and 1 base from J, leaving 11 bases between. Germline CDR1 SQVTM, CDR2 ANQGSEA. This CDR3 contains 14 residues. This CDR3 reads CSVEKRTGTDTQYF. The CDR3, as DNA: TGCAGCGTTGAGAAGCGGACAGGCACAGATACGCAGTATTTT.

The chain employs TRBV18 and TRBJ1-4, with a tentative D call TRBD1 (5 bases). This CDR3 has 14 residues. Germline V lookup: CDR1 KGHSH, CDR2 LQKENI. The ends were cut back, 1 base at V and 7 bases at J, with 10 bases in the middle. The CDR3 loop is CASSPQPGREKLFF. For the CDR3, the DNA is TGTGCCAGCTCACCACAACCAGGGCGTGAAAAACTGTTTTTT.